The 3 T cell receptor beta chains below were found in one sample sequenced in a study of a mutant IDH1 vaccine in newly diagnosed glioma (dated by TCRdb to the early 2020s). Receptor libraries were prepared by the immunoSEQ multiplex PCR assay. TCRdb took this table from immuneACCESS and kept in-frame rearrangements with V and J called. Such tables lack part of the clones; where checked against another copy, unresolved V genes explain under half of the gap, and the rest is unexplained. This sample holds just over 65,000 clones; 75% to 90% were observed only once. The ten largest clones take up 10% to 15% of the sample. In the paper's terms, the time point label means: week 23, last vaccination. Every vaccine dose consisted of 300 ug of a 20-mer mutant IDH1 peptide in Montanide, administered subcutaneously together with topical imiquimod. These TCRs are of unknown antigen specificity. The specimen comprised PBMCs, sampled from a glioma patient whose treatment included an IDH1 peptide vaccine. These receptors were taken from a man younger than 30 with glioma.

The CDR3 loop reads CASSLIRLTGENTEAFF. The CDR3 DNA sequence: TGTGCCAGCAGTTTAATTCGACTAACAGGGGAGAACACTGAAGCTTTCTTT. V and J are TRBV27 and TRBJ1-1, with TRBD1 matching 7 bases. This CDR3 spans 17 amino acids. From germline, CDR1 is MNHEY and CDR2 SMNVEV (reference sequence). Trimming at V came to 2 bases and at J to 1 base, leaving 10 bases not matched to a gene.

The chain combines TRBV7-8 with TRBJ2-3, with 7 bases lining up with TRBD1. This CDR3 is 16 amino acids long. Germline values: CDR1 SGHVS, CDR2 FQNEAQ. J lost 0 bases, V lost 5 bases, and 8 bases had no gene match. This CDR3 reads CASSRGQTPSTDTQYF. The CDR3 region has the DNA TGTGCCAGCAGCCGGGGACAGACGCCGAGCACAGATACGCAGTATTTT.

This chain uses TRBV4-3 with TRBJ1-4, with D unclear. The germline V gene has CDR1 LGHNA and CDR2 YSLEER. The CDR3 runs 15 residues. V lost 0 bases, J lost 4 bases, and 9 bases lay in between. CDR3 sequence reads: CASSQDLSVNEKLFF. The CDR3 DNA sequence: TGCGCCAGCAGCCAAGACCTGAGTGTTAATGAAAAACTGTTTTTT.